The text below deals with one TCR beta chain. What it binds is unknown. This entry belongs to a study of T-cell memory formation after mild COVID-19. As for the study in general: Largely, TCR clusters stayed within a single donor. Study results and caveats: Clones that shrank (day 15 to 85) were balanced CD4/CD8, whereas later expanders leaned CD4+.

TCR alpha and TCR beta cDNA libraries carrying sample barcodes and UMIs came from 5'RACE with constant-segment primers. TCRdb recomputed calls from the 5' RACE reads with MiXCR, one row per CDR3 protein. The sample has a few hundred thousand distinct CDR3 sequences; more than 20% are singletons. The sequence was collected from a man aged 18-30 years who had mild COVID-19 (a few samples of this study predate the infection). Cell type and time point are not known. Sequenced material: PBMCs or a T cell subset sorted from them (not recorded which).

The CDR3 coding sequence is TGTGCCAGCAGCTTGGGCGGGGAGGTCTACAATGAGCAGTTCTTC. Translated, it gives CASSLGGEVYNEQFF. V usage is TRBV5-5 and J usage is TRBJ2-1, with D maybe TRBD2 (6 bases). CDR3 size: 15 residues. Trimming removed 0 bases at V and 3 bases at J, with 10 bases between. Germline V gives CDR1 SGHKS, CDR2 YYEKEE (reference sequence).